The 7 T cell receptor beta chains given below trace back to one sample, sequenced in a study of OX40 agonist ivuxolimab in advanced cancers. Libraries were prepared through the immunoSEQ multiplex PCR assay. TCRdb limited this immuneACCESS table to in-frame rearrangements with V and J called. A share of clones is missing; checked studies link under half to unresolved V genes, and the rest is unexplained. A total of about 25,000 clones appear in this sample, approximately 78% of them only once. Approximately 1.5% of the sample comes from the top ten. Sample: CD4+ or CD8+ T cells sorted from blood, taken in a trial of the OX40 agonist ivuxolimab. These receptor sequences come from an adult with an advanced solid tumor such as melanoma, head and neck, liver or kidney cancer.

This chain uses TRBV2 with TRBJ2-3; 12 nucleotides align to TRBD1. With 6 bases clipped from V and 4 bases from J, the junction kept 5 bases outside the gene matches. In germline, CDR1 is SNHLY, CDR2 FYNNEI. The CDR3 extends over 15 amino acids. In DNA form, the CDR3 reads TGTGCCAGCAGCGCGGGACAGGGGGCCGCAGATACGCAGTATTTT. Amino acids: CASSAGQGAADTQYF.

The count of this clone is one. V is TRBV7-2 and J is TRBJ1-1, with D tentatively TRBD1 (5 bases). Between the trimmed V and J ends, which lost 5 bases and 1 base, there was a span of 8 bases. Germline assignment: CDR1 SGHTA and CDR2 FQGNSA. The CDR3 totals 13 residues. Here the CDR3 DNA reads TGTGCCAGCAGCCCAGGGCCGAACACTGAAGCTTTCTTT. Its protein product is CASSPGPNTEAFF. The entire variable domain, with the rest obtained from reference TRBV7-2 and TRBJ1-1, is as follows: GAGVSQSPSNKVTEKGKDVELRCDPISGHTALYWYRQSLGQGLEFLIYFQGNSAPDKSGLPSDRFSAERTGGSVSTLTIQRTQQEDSAVYLCASSPGPNTEAFFGQGTRLTVV.

The chain joins TRBV5-5 to TRBJ1-3; D is unclear. Trimming took 1 base from V and 0 from J, leaving 5 bases between them. Germline lookup yields CDR1 SGHKS and CDR2 YYEKEE (reference sequence). The CDR3 totals 14 residues. The CDR3 sequence: CASSLFFSGNTIYF. In DNA, the CDR3 is TGTGCCAGCAGCTTGTTCTTCTCTGGAAACACCATATATTTT. Full variable domain (outside the CDR3, taken from reference TRBV5-5 and TRBJ1-3): DAGVTQSPTHLIKTRGQQVTLRCSPISGHKSVSWYQQVLGQGPQFIFQYYEKEERGRGNFPDRFSARQFPNYSSELNVNALLLGDSALYLCASSLFFSGNTIYFGEGSWLTVV.

The chain links TRBV7-2 to TRBJ1-5; the D gene is possibly TRBD1 (5 bases). The CDR3 covers 15 residues. The V end lost 1 base, the J end lost 5 bases, and 12 bases lay between the germline ends. In germline, CDR1 is SGHTA, CDR2 FQGNSA. The CDR3 is CASSLVGGTDQPQHF. The CDR3 DNA reads TGTGCCAGCAGCTTAGTAGGAGGGACGGATCAGCCCCAGCATTTT.

This clone was counted a few times. The chain is built from TRBV5-4 and TRBJ2-5, with D possibly matching TRBD2 (5 bases). The V and J ends lost 4 bases and 2 bases respectively, with 12 bases between them. The CDR3 totals 14 residues. Looked up from germline, CDR1 is SGHNT and CDR2 is YYREEE (reference sequence). The CDR3 reads CASSREGPQETQYF. For the CDR3, the DNA is TGTGCCAGCAGCCGCGAGGGTCCACAAGAGACCCAGTACTTC.

This chain connects TRBV28 to TRBJ1-2, with TRBD1 as a possible D gene (6 bases). The germline CDR1 and CDR2 sequences are MDHEN and SYDVKM. The CDR3 runs 15 residues. The V end was cut by 6 bases, the J end by 5 bases, with 19 bases between. CDR3 DNA sequence: TGTGCCAGCAGGCCAGGGGACGGATCAAAATATGGCTACACCTTC. Translating gives CASRPGDGSKYGYTF.

This chain joins TRBV28 and TRBJ2-5, with TRBD2 matching over 12 bases. There are 17 residues in the CDR3. From germline, CDR1 is MDHEN and CDR2 SYDVKM. Trimming cost V 2 bases and J 5 bases; bases outside gene matches: 9. The DNA of the CDR3 is TGTGCCAGCAGTTTACCCTCAACTAGCGGGGGGCGGGAGACCCAGTACTTC. Translation: CASSLPSTSGGRETQYF.